This TCR beta chain was recovered during a study of human T cells and chemical hapten exposure. TCRdb re-analysed the RACE reads in MiXCR, keeping a single row per CDR3 protein. The table records 85,000 to 120,000 distinct CDR3 sequences, 12% of them present only once. Noted time point: pre-sensitization, week 0. Sample treatment: therapeutic diphenylcyclopropenone sensitization with weekly scalp DPC. V dropped 3 bases and J dropped 5 bases, with 19 bases sitting between them. Germline lookup yields CDR1 SGHAT and CDR2 FQNNGV. This CDR3 comprises 16 residues. The chain carries TRBV11-2 and TRBJ2-5; D possibly corresponds to TRBD1 (6 bases). The TCR was taken from a woman between 45 and 65 years old with alopecia areata. Some clones in this sample may be carry-over from other donors' samples. The sample here was whole blood, taken in connection with sensitization to the hapten diphenylcyclopropenone (DPC). The CDR3 DNA reads TGTGCCAGCAGCTTCGACGGACGGACCCAGGGGGAGACCCAGTACTTC. It translates to CASSFDGRTQGETQYF.